The sequence of this T cell receptor (beta chain) was determined in a study of T-cell reconstitution after alpha-beta-depleted transplantation in children. Study observations and caveats: Expanded clones from the graft, numbering several hundred, reportedly supplied alpha-beta T cells about two months after transplant. Surviving thymic progenitors and recipient T cells were the source of high TCRbeta diversity at day 60 in some patients. At the one-year point after transplant, T-cell counts and TCRbeta diversity were found to come mostly from T cells that had been newly produced.

This CDR3 has 16 residues. V was trimmed by 5 bases and J by 6 bases, leaving 19 bases between them. This clonotype was counted ten times or more. What it binds is not known. Unique molecular identifiers were incorporated into the prepared TCRbeta library. One entry per CDR3 protein, called by TCRdb with MiXCR from the PCR reads. The sample lists about 470,000 distinct CDR3 sequences, approximately 42% seen once, with 25% to 30% in the top ten. The chain joins TRBV12-3 or TRBV12-4 to TRBJ2-2, with D hard to call. The receptor was isolated from a girl aged 2 to 10 with aplastic anemia, due to receive a stem cell transplant. The specimen comprised PBMCs, sampled before TCRalphabeta/CD19-depleted stem cell transplant. The CDR3 spells CASSPGPLLGAGELFF. The CDR3 bases are TGTGCCAGCAGTCCCGGGCCCCTCCTTGGGGCCGGGGAGCTGTTTTTT.